The 13 T cell receptor beta chains below were found in one sample sequenced in a study of siplizumab effects on memory and regulatory T cells. Clones were read by immunoSEQ multiplex PCR, and TCRdb kept only the in-frame ones, dropping some. The repertoire has about 94,000 clones, over 85% of them found once; the top ten carry approximately 0.3%. The sequenced sample was non-Treg CD4+ T cells sorted from blood. These receptors were collected from a human donor in good health.

The chain employs TRBV7-9 and TRBJ2-3; 12 bases map to TRBD2. This CDR3 is built from 16 residues. J lost 4 bases, V lost 5 bases, and 7 bases had no gene match. From germline, CDR1 is SEHNR and CDR2 FQNEAQ (reference sequence). The CDR3 DNA is TGTGCCAGCAGCCTGTCTAGCGGGAGGGGATCAGATACGCAGTATTTT. Translating gives CASSLSSGRGSDTQYF.

This clone was found once. This chain links TRBV29-1 with TRBJ1-2; 9 bases agree with TRBD1. This CDR3 spans 14 amino acids. The V segment lost 5 bases and the J segment 3 bases; nucleotides outside the gene matches: 7. CDR1 is SQVTM, CDR2 ANQGSEA, per germline. The CDR3 reads CSVLGTGTYYGYTF. In DNA form, the CDR3 reads TGCAGCGTTCTTGGGACAGGGACGTACTATGGCTACACCTTC.

The rearrangement joins TRBV28 to TRBJ1-2; unclear D gene. CDR1 is MDHEN, CDR2 SYDVKM, per germline. Trimming removed 3 bases at V and 1 base at J, with 6 bases between. The CDR3 length is 13 residues. CDR3 bases: TGTGCCAGCAGTTTGGAACTTAACTATGGCTACACCTTC. This encodes CASSLELNYGYTF.

The J gene is TRBJ2-1, the V gene TRBV6-5, with no clear D. This CDR3 comprises 14 residues. Germline loops: CDR1 MNHEY, CDR2 SVGAGI. V lost 0 bases, J lost 4 bases, and 7 bases lay in between. CDR3 sequence reads: CASSYSPSYNEQFF. CDR3 coding DNA: TGTGCCAGCAGTTACTCGCCTAGTTACAATGAGCAGTTCTTC.

The chain employs TRBV7-9 and TRBJ1-1; D possibly corresponds to TRBD1 (5 bases). The CDR3 totals 14 residues. Germline assignment: CDR1 SEHNR and CDR2 FQNEAQ (reference sequence). Trimming shortened V by 5 bases and J by 0 bases, and 10 bases separated the two germline ends. This chain's CDR3 is CASSPREMNTEAFF. In DNA, the CDR3 is TGTGCCAGCAGCCCCAGGGAAATGAACACTGAAGCTTTCTTT.

A remark on this clone: The junction departs from germline at one end; a sequencing error may be responsible. Other DNA sequences from this sample encode an identical CDR3 as well. This chain connects TRBV6-6 to TRBJ2-7; perhaps TRBD2 as D (7 bases). Germline V gene lookup returns CDR1 MNHNY and CDR2 SVGAGI (reference sequence). The CDR3 extends over 14 amino acids. Here the CDR3 reads CASNSGGTSYEQYF. The CDR3 nucleotides read TGTGCTAGCAACTCCGGGGGGACATCATACGAGCAGTACTTC.

This clone has just a few counts. The rearrangement links TRBV27 to TRBJ2-7; tentative D call: TRBD2 (5 bases). The V end was cut by 4 bases, the J end by 7 bases, with 14 bases between. Germline V gives CDR1 MNHEY, CDR2 SMNVEV (reference sequence). The CDR3 is 13 amino acids. The CDR3 loop reads CASSSDWFGEQYF. The CDR3 DNA reads as TGTGCCAGCAGTTCGGACTGGTTTGGGGAGCAGTACTTC.

The gene calls are TRBV15 and TRBJ2-5, with 12 bases fitting TRBD2. This CDR3 comprises 17 residues. V gave up 1 base and J gave up 7 bases; unmatched junction bases: 10. Germline values: CDR1 LNHNV, CDR2 YYDKDF (reference sequence). The CDR3 reads CATSRAVSSGGAGTQYF. The DNA of the CDR3 is TGTGCCACCAGCAGAGCCGTTTCTAGCGGGGGGGCTGGGACCCAGTACTTC.

The chain joins TRBV11-3 to TRBJ2-2; 11 nucleotides line up with TRBD2. V shed 5 bases, J shed 6 bases, and the junction held 5 bases outside the gene matches. The CDR3 is 15 residues long. Germline V gives CDR1 SGHNT, CDR2 YENEEA. The CDR3 DNA sequence: TGTGCCAGCAGCGCCCAACTAGCGGGAGCCGGGGAGCTGTTTTTT. This codes for CASSAQLAGAGELFF.

J is TRBJ2-3 and V is TRBV11-2; D remains unclear. The germline V gene encodes CDR1 SGHAT and CDR2 FQNNGV. The CDR3 consists of 12 residues. The V gene lost 4 bases and the J gene lost 8 bases, with 10 bases spanning the gap. The CDR3 spells CASSSTLVTQYF. The CDR3 nucleotides read TGTGCCAGCAGCTCTACCCTAGTTACGCAGTATTTT. The full variable domain, in which reference TRBV11-2 and TRBJ2-3 provide the parts outside the CDR3, is EAGVAQSPRYKIIEKRQSVAFWCNPISGHATLYWYQQILGQGPKLLIQFQNNGVVDDSQLPKDRFSAERLKGVDSTLKIQPAKLEDSAVYLCASSSTLVTQYFGPGTRLTVL.

The rearrangement uses TRBV7-3 and TRBJ2-1, with a tentative D call TRBD2 (6 bases). The CDR3 totals 15 residues. Trimming left V 5 bases short and J 3 bases short, with 14 bases between. Germline lookup yields CDR1 SGHTA and CDR2 FQGTGA. The CDR3 DNA reads TGTGCCAGCAGCCGTACCGGGACTCACTACAATGAGCAGTTCTTC. Amino acids: CASSRTGTHYNEQFF.

The chain couples TRBV4-1 to TRBJ2-3; TRBD2 aligns across 11 bases. J lost 3 bases, V lost 3 bases, and 11 bases had no gene match. This CDR3 has 18 residues. Germline V gene lookup returns CDR1 MGHRA and CDR2 YSYEKL. The CDR3 reads CASSQPGLAVTRTDTQYF. The CDR3 nucleotides are TGCGCCAGCAGCCAGCCGGGACTAGCGGTAACGAGGACAGATACGCAGTATTTT.

V is TRBV7-3 and J is TRBJ2-1; 7 bases match TRBD1. The CDR3 has 15 residues. V shed 4 bases, J shed 2 bases, and the junction held 5 bases outside the gene matches. Germline-derived CDR1 and CDR2 are SGHTA and FQGTGA. The CDR3 region is CASSSEGGTYNEQFF. CDR3 in DNA: TGTGCCAGCAGCTCCGAAGGGGGCACCTACAATGAGCAGTTCTTC.